One and the same sample provided the 16 T cell receptor beta chains below, sequenced in a study of shared clonotypes between healthy human individuals (dated by TCRdb to the early 2020s). The library relied on the immunoSEQ multiplex PCR assay. TCRdb provides this immuneACCESS table in a form limited to in-frame rearrangements. Some clones are lacking; in checked studies, under half of them reflect an unresolved V gene, and why the rest are absent is not known. The sample has about 2.4 million clones on record, more than 90% of them singletons. The ten top clones hold roughly 0.13% of the sample. Sequencing was done on a sample of naive CD4+ T cells sorted from blood. The cell subset or site label, read with the paper, signifies: CD45RA+ positively selected. These receptors all come from a young man in good health.

The chain combines TRBV5-1 with TRBJ1-2; D might be TRBD1 (5 bases). The germline CDR1 and CDR2 sequences are SGHRS and YFSETQ. V lost 0 bases to trimming and J lost 4 bases, with 10 bases between them. The CDR3 sequence is 14 residues long. CDR3 sequence reads: CASSLGEGTYGYTF. The CDR3 nucleotides read TGCGCCAGCAGCTTGGGGGAGGGGACCTATGGCTACACCTTC.

This clone was counted between two and nine times. The rearrangement uses TRBV10-3 and TRBJ1-5; the D gene is possibly TRBD1 (6 bases). The CDR3 extends over 14 amino acids. Deletions cut 4 bases from V and 7 bases from J, with 14 bases between. Germline CDR1 reads ENHRY; CDR2 reads SYGVKD. The CDR3 nucleotides read TGTGCCATCAGTGGGACAGCGTCGCTCCAGCCCCAGCATTTT. Residues: CAISGTASLQPQHF.

The rearrangement joins TRBV10-1 to TRBJ1-5; no clear D gene. V was pared by 0 bases and J by 0 bases, with 12 bases between. There are 17 residues in the CDR3. The germline gives CDR1 WNHNN, CDR2 SYGVQD (reference sequence). The CDR3 protein is CASSESSAPYSNQPQHF. The CDR3 DNA is TGCGCCAGCAGTGAGTCAAGCGCCCCTTATAGCAATCAGCCCCAGCATTTT.

This chain joins TRBV2 and TRBJ2-3, with 7 nucleotides matching TRBD1. From germline, CDR1 is SNHLY and CDR2 FYNNEI. Unmatched junction bases numbered 1, after V lost 5 bases and J lost 5 bases. The CDR3 loop spans 12 amino acids. The DNA of the CDR3 is TGTGCCAGCAGTACAGGGGAAGATACGCAGTATTTT. Its protein product is CASSTGEDTQYF.

The V call is TRBV19, the J call TRBJ2-3; D ambiguous. V lost 3 bases and J 0 bases, leaving 13 bases between the germline ends. This CDR3 comprises 16 residues. The germline CDR1 and CDR2 sequences are LNHDA and SQIVND (reference sequence). The CDR3 loop reads CASSIAPSLSTDTQYF. CDR3 in DNA: TGTGCCAGTAGTATCGCCCCCAGCCTTAGCACAGATACGCAGTATTTT.

The chain uses TRBV30 and TRBJ2-7; TRBD1 matches at 8 bases. Germline trimming cut 2 bases from V and 6 bases from J; bases unmatched to any gene: 9. CDR1 is GTSNPN, CDR2 SVGIG, per germline (reference sequence). This CDR3 spans 14 amino acids. CDR3 bases: TGTGCCTGGAGTCCCGGGACAGGCCTAGGCGAGCAGTACTTC. It yields the protein CAWSPGTGLGEQYF. Based on the CDR3 plus reference TRBV30 and TRBJ2-7, the full variable domain is SQTIHQWPATLVQPVGSPLSLECTVEGTSNPNLYWYRQAAGRGLQLLFYSVGIGQISSEVPQNLSASRPQDRQFILSSKKLLLSDSGFYLCAWSPGTGLGEQYFGPGTRLTVT.

The gene calls are TRBV7-9 and TRBJ2-3; 7 bases agree with TRBD1. Germline V CDR1 and CDR2: SEHNR, FQNEAQ (reference sequence). V shed 1 base, J shed 4 bases, and the junction held 5 bases outside the gene matches. The CDR3 covers 15 residues. CDR3 in amino acids: CASSLGQGPADTQYF. Here the CDR3 DNA reads TGTGCCAGCAGCTTAGGACAGGGTCCAGCAGATACGCAGTATTTT.

This clone was observed a single time. The genes are TRBV5-1 and TRBJ2-1, with TRBD2 matching over 13 bases. J lost 4 bases, V lost 4 bases, and 2 bases had no gene match. The germline gives CDR1 SGHRS, CDR2 YFSETQ. The CDR3 sequence is 15 residues long. The DNA for the CDR3 is TGCGCCAGCAGCCGGACTAGCGGGAGATACAATGAGCAGTTCTTC. Translated, it gives CASSRTSGRYNEQFF.

This chain connects TRBV29-1 to TRBJ1-2; TRBD1 matches at 9 bases. This CDR3 spans 13 amino acids. Per the germline V gene, CDR1 is SQVTM and CDR2 is ANQGSEA. CDR3 sequence (DNA): TGCATCACCATAGTGGGACAGGGAGGCGGCTACACCTTC. This encodes CITIVGQGGGYTF.

The chain recombines TRBV10-3 with TRBJ2-6; possible D gene TRBD1, 6 bases. V was pared by 0 bases and J by 0 bases, with 15 bases between. Germline assignment: CDR1 ENHRY and CDR2 SYGVKD. The CDR3 consists of 19 residues. CDR3 sequence reads: CAISESYGGVRSGANVLTF. As DNA, the CDR3 is TGTGCCATCAGTGAGTCGTATGGGGGCGTCCGCTCTGGGGCCAACGTCCTGACTTTC.

This chain connects TRBV6-1 to TRBJ2-3, with 9 bases lining up with TRBD2. The CDR3 contains 16 residues. Germline CDR1 and CDR2: MNHNS and SASEGT. J lost 0 bases, V lost 2 bases, and 3 bases had no gene match. CDR3 DNA: TGTGCCAGCAGTGAACAGACTAGCGGCAGCACAGATACGCAGTATTTT. The encoded protein is CASSEQTSGSTDTQYF.

The table lists this clone with a count of one. V and J are TRBV16 and TRBJ2-3; 8 nucleotides line up with TRBD1. V was pared by 4 bases and J by 3 bases, with 9 bases of the junction left unmatched. The CDR3 is made up of 16 amino acids. CDR1 is KGHSY and CDR2 is FQNENV in the germline V gene. CDR3 amino acids: CASSPARGRKTDTQYF. As DNA, the CDR3 is TGTGCCAGCAGCCCCGCCAGGGGGCGCAAAACAGATACGCAGTATTTT.

The chain recombines TRBV10-3 with TRBJ2-5, with D possibly being TRBD2 (5 bases). The V end lost 8 bases, the J end lost 3 bases, and 10 bases lay between the germline ends. Per the germline V gene, CDR1 is ENHRY and CDR2 is SYGVKD. CDR3 length: 12 residues. The CDR3 DNA follows: TGTGCCATCGGAGGATTTGAAGAGACCCAGTACTTC. Its protein is CAIGGFEETQYF.

The rearrangement uses TRBV10-1 and TRBJ2-1; possible D gene TRBD1, 5 bases. The CDR3 totals 12 residues. In germline, CDR1 is WNHNN, CDR2 SYGVQD (reference sequence). Deletions cut 8 bases from V and 8 bases from J, with 13 bases between. Here the CDR3 reads CASCRGRDEQFF. CDR3 coding DNA: TGCGCCAGCTGTAGGGGTAGGGATGAGCAGTTCTTC.

V usage is TRBV19 and J usage is TRBJ1-2; 8 nucleotides match TRBD1. Germline CDR1 is LNHDA and CDR2 is SQIVND (reference sequence). CDR3 length: 12 residues. Germline trimming cut 6 bases from V and 8 bases from J; bases unmatched to any gene: 5. CDR3 DNA sequence: TGTGCCAGTAGACTACAGGGGGAGGGCTACACCTTC. Translating it yields CASRLQGEGYTF.

This clone was seen more than once but under ten times. The J gene is TRBJ1-2, the V gene TRBV28, with 8 bases identical to TRBD1. The germline CDR1 and CDR2 sequences are MDHEN and SYDVKM. Germline trimming cut 5 bases from V and 6 bases from J; bases unmatched to any gene: 8. This CDR3 is built from 14 residues. The CDR3 loop is CASSLTGTGDGYTF. CDR3 nucleotide sequence: TGTGCCAGCAGTCTTACCGGGACAGGCGATGGCTACACCTTC.